Below are 21 T cell receptor beta chains sequenced from a single sample in a study of OX40 agonist ivuxolimab in advanced cancers. Clones were sequenced by immunoSEQ multiplex PCR, and TCRdb holds only the in-frame ones, with some missing. The sample includes 50,000 or so clones, 85% to 95% seen only once; the top ten take about 25%. The sample in question was CD4+ or CD8+ T cells sorted from blood, obtained in a trial of the OX40 agonist ivuxolimab. The receptor set was obtained from an adult with an advanced solid tumor such as melanoma, head and neck, liver or kidney cancer.

This chain joins TRBV7-8 and TRBJ1-1; D gene uncertain. V lost 0 bases to trimming and J lost 2 bases, with 7 bases between them. Germline V gives CDR1 SGHVS, CDR2 FQNEAQ. The CDR3 covers 14 residues. CDR3 DNA: TGTGCCAGCAGCTTAGCGGAGCGTAACACTGAAGCTTTCTTT. As protein: CASSLAERNTEAFF.

The chain has TRBV18 and TRBJ2-2; TRBD2 agrees at 7 bases. Germline CDR1 and CDR2: KGHSH and LQKENI. The V gene end was trimmed by 2 bases and the J gene end by 1 base; junction bases not matched to a gene: 1. The CDR3 is made up of 15 amino acids. CDR3 coding DNA: TGTGCCAGCTCACCAACGGGAGGGAACACCGGGGAGCTGTTTTTT. Protein product: CASSPTGGNTGELFF.

V is TRBV29-1 and J is TRBJ2-7; 7 bases are shared with TRBD2. The CDR3 consists of 11 residues. The germline V gene encodes CDR1 SQVTM and CDR2 ANQGSEA. The V and J ends lost 6 bases and 7 bases, in that order; junction bases with no gene match: 6. The CDR3 DNA reads as TGCAGCGTGGGGGGGTCGGGTGAGCAGTACTTC. Protein: CSVGGSGEQYF.

The chain has TRBV7-2 and TRBJ1-2, with D perhaps TRBD1 (5 bases). V was clipped by 2 bases and J by 2 bases, with 18 bases between them. The CDR3 contains 17 residues. Germline V gives CDR1 SGHTA, CDR2 FQGNSA. CDR3 loop: CASSLIVGRGTNYGYTF. Here the CDR3 DNA reads TGTGCCAGCAGCTTAATAGTGGGGAGGGGCACGAACTATGGCTACACCTTC.

On this clone itself: The junction departs from the called germline gene at one end, perhaps through a read error. The V call is TRBV15, the J call TRBJ2-1; D not resolved. The V gene's germline CDR1 is LNHNV and CDR2 YYDKDF (reference sequence). There are 14 residues in the CDR3. CDR3 DNA: TGTGCCACCAGCAGATCCCTGGTGGGCCATGATCAGTTCTTC. Residues: CATSRSLVGHDQFF.

In the case of this clone: Relative to the germline gene, one junction end is altered; a read error may explain this. This chain connects TRBV11-3 to TRBJ2-7; no firm D call. The CDR3 is 11 amino acids. CDR1 is SGHNT, CDR2 YENEEA, per germline. Here the CDR3 DNA reads TGTGCCAGCAGCTTAGAACGGTCGATAAGCTTC. Translated, it gives CASSLERSISF. The variable domain in full, completed from reference TRBV11-3 and TRBJ2-7, reads EAGVVQSPRYKIIEKKQPVAFWCNPISGHNTLYWYLQNLGQGPELLIRYENEEAVDDSQLPKDRFSAERLKGVDSTLKIQPAELGDSAVYLCASSLERSISFGPGTRLTVT.

The genes are TRBV18 and TRBJ1-2, with 7 positions matching TRBD1. CDR1 is KGHSH and CDR2 is LQKENI in the germline V gene. This CDR3 has 14 residues. The V segment lost 0 bases and the J segment 2 bases; nucleotides outside the gene matches: 0. In DNA form, the CDR3 reads TGTGCCAGCTCACCACCGGGACAGAACTATGGCTACACCTTC. Translated, it gives CASSPPGQNYGYTF.

This chain joins TRBV6-1 and TRBJ2-3, with TRBD2 matching 12 bases. There are 16 residues in the CDR3. Germline values: CDR1 MNHNS, CDR2 SASEGT. V trimming: 2 bases; J trimming: 6 bases; junction bases outside the gene matches: 6. The CDR3 DNA reads TGTGCCAGCAGTGAACTAGCGGGAGGGGGGGAGGATACGCAGTATTTT. Its translation is CASSELAGGGEDTQYF.

The rearrangement uses TRBV2 and TRBJ2-5, with 8 positions matching TRBD2. Germline CDR1 SNHLY, CDR2 FYNNEI. The V gene end was trimmed by 3 bases and the J gene end by 0 bases; junction bases not matched to a gene: 6. The CDR3 totals 16 residues. The CDR3 nucleotides read TGTGCCAGCAGTGAGGCCAGACTAGCGAACCAAGAGACCCAGTACTTC. Amino acid sequence: CASSEARLANQETQYF.

The chain couples TRBV5-6 to TRBJ2-7; 7 bases align to TRBD1. The length of the CDR3 is 14 residues. Per germline, CDR1 SGHDT and CDR2 YYEEEE. V trimming: 1 base; J trimming: 2 bases; junction bases outside the gene matches: 3. The chain's CDR3 is CASSLWDRAYEQYF. The CDR3 coding sequence is TGTGCCAGCAGCTTGTGGGACAGAGCCTACGAGCAGTACTTC.

The chain couples TRBV4-3 to TRBJ2-3; TRBD2 aligns across 12 bases. Germline CDR1 is LGHNA and CDR2 is YSLEER. J gave up 3 bases and V 1 base, and 8 bases lay outside the gene matches. This CDR3 region has 18 residues. The CDR3 reads CASSQGPLAGGSTDTQYF. CDR3 bases: TGCGCCAGCAGCCAAGGTCCCCTAGCGGGAGGGAGTACAGATACGCAGTATTTT.

V is TRBV6-5 and J is TRBJ2-4; tentatively, D is TRBD1 or TRBD2 (6 bases each). The ends were cut back, 0 bases at V and 6 bases at J, with 9 bases in the middle. The V gene's germline CDR1 is MNHEY and CDR2 SVGAGI. CDR3 size: 14 residues. The CDR3 region is CASSYSGGLNIQYF. The DNA for the CDR3 is TGTGCCAGCAGTTACTCGGGGGGCTTAAACATTCAGTACTTC.

V is TRBV11-2 and J is TRBJ2-7; D unclear. The germline V and J ends were trimmed by 2 bases and 3 bases, with 5 bases remaining between them. The CDR3 covers 12 residues. Germline assignment: CDR1 SGHAT and CDR2 FQNNGV. Written as DNA, the CDR3 is TGTGCCAGCAGCTTATCCAGCTACGAGCAGTACTTC. The encoded protein is CASSLSSYEQYF.

The chain has TRBV7-8 and TRBJ2-2; D not certain. The CDR3 contains 14 residues. V lost 3 bases, J lost 0 bases, and 5 bases lay in between. Germline CDR1 reads SGHVS; CDR2 reads FQNEAQ. CDR3 nucleotides: TGTGCCAGCAGCTTTACAGCGAACACCGGGGAGCTGTTTTTT. This encodes CASSFTANTGELFF.

The table lists this clone with a count of one. The chain's CDR3 is CASSFIPDYTGELFF. For the CDR3, the DNA is TGTGCCAGCAGTTTTATCCCAGACTACACCGGGGAGCTGTTTTTT. The chain employs TRBV7-3 and TRBJ2-2; D unresolved. The V end was cut by 6 bases, the J end by 3 bases, with 14 bases between. The CDR3 extends over 15 amino acids. Germline CDR1 and CDR2: SGHTA and FQGTGA.

The gene calls are TRBV7-8 and TRBJ2-1, with D tentatively TRBD2 (5 bases). Germline CDR1 is SGHVS and CDR2 is FQNEAQ. This CDR3 comprises 18 residues. V gave up 2 bases and J gave up 0 bases, with 17 bases separating them. The chain's CDR3 is CASSLYQRHTSSYNEQFF. The DNA for the CDR3 is TGTGCCAGCAGCTTATATCAGCGGCATACGAGCTCCTACAATGAGCAGTTCTTC.

This clone appeared once. The rearrangement links TRBV7-6 to TRBJ1-2; D perhaps matches TRBD1 (5 bases). Trimming shortened V by 5 bases and J by 5 bases, and 12 bases separated the two germline ends. CDR3 length: 13 residues. Germline assignment: CDR1 SGHVS and CDR2 FNYEAQ. The CDR3 spells CASSPGGGYGYTF. CDR3 DNA: TGTGCCAGCAGCCCCGGGGGGGGTTATGGCTACACCTTC.

The chain has TRBV6-5 and TRBJ2-7, with D perhaps matching TRBD1 or TRBD2 (6 bases each). Germline assignment: CDR1 MNHEY and CDR2 SVGAGI. This CDR3 comprises 16 residues. The V and J ends lost 0 bases and 4 bases respectively, with 16 bases between them. DNA for the CDR3: TGTGCCAGCAGTTACTCGATGGGTAAGGGGGGATACGAGCAGTACTTC. It is translated as CASSYSMGKGGYEQYF.

This clone was recorded only once. This chain links TRBV4-3 with TRBJ2-4, with D unresolved. The germline V gene encodes CDR1 LGHNA and CDR2 YSLEER. The CDR3 spans 13 residues. V was trimmed by 0 bases and J by 8 bases, leaving 8 bases between them. The DNA for the CDR3 is TGCGCCAGCAGCCAAGATCAAGGGTACATTCAGTACTTC. Its translation is CASSQDQGYIQYF.

The chain has TRBV18 and TRBJ2-5; 7 bases agree with TRBD1. Per the germline V gene, CDR1 is KGHSH and CDR2 is LQKENI. The V and J ends lost 4 bases and 4 bases, in that order; junction bases with no gene match: 6. The CDR3 has 14 amino acids. Here the CDR3 reads CASSLNRGGETQYF. CDR3 DNA: TGTGCCAGCTCACTAAACAGGGGCGGAGAGACCCAGTACTTC. Complete variable domain (other parts from reference TRBV18 and TRBJ2-5): NAGVMQNPRHLVRRRGQEARLRCSPMKGHSHVYWYRQLPEEGLKFMVYLQKENIIDESGMPKERFSAEFPKEGPSILRIQQVVRGDSAAYFCASSLNRGGETQYFGPGTRLLVL.

This chain links TRBV29-1 with TRBJ1-1; 9 bases match TRBD1. The CDR3 contains 14 residues. The junction had 7 bases not matched to a gene; V was cut back by 4 bases and J by 4 bases. Germline CDR1 reads SQVTM; CDR2 reads ANQGSEA. As DNA, the CDR3 is TGCAGCGTTGGAGGACAGGGGATGATCACTGAAGCTTTCTTT. Amino acid sequence: CSVGGQGMITEAFF.